A selection of T cell receptor beta chains follows, all from one sample in a study of persistence of HIV-infected CD4 T cells. Profiling relied on immunoSEQ multiplex PCR, and the TCRdb table lists in-frame clones only, not all of them. The table has about 21,000 clones, 70% to 80% seen once; the top ten hold roughly 7%. These TCRs are of unknown antigen specificity. This specimen consisted of CD4+ T cells sorted from PBMCs after approximately 20-hour stimulation, obtained from a patient who received antiretroviral therapy. Receptors were obtained from an adult man with HIV who was CMV-seropositive. CDR3s include the opening cysteine and the closing phenylalanine or tryptophan. A D gene is named only where the DNA matches it firmly. Size is omitted from some rows. Given values are once, few, many or a class for expanded clones.

CDR3 length	D gene	V gene	clone size	J gene	CDR3 protein	CDR3 DNA
15	.	TRBV10-2	.	TRBJ2-3	CASSEGGWATDTQYF	TGCGCCAGCAGTGAAGGGGGTTGGGCCACAGATACGCAGTATTTT
13	.	TRBV19	once	TRBJ1-2	CASSIGTGGGYTF	TGTGCCAGTAGTATCGGGACCGGCGGAGGCTACACCTTC
11	.	TRBV20-1	.	TRBJ2-7	CSGRLGAEQYF	TGCAGTGGACGTTTAGGGGCCGAGCAGTACTTC
11	TRBD1	TRBV3-1/TRBV3-2	.	TRBJ1-2	CASSRGQGVTF	TGTGCCAGCAGCCGGGGACAGGGCGTAACCTTC
14	TRBD1	TRBV6-4	.	TRBJ2-1	CASSDSTGGNEQFF	TGTGCCAGCAGTGACTCGACAGGGGGCAATGAGCAGTTCTTC
16	.	TRBV28	.	TRBJ1-5	CASSLYRGVSNQPQHF	TGTGCCAGCAGTCTATACAGAGGTGTGAGCAATCAGCCCCAGCATTTT
16	TRBD1	TRBV18	.	TRBJ2-2	CASSPPGQGNTGELFF	TGTGCCAGCTCACCACCGGGACAGGGGAACACCGGGGAGCTGTTTTTT
15	.	TRBV7-6	medium-sized	TRBJ1-2	CASSLGTGNNYGYTF	TGTGCCAGCAGCTTAGGTACAGGGAATAACTATGGCTACACCTTC
15	TRBD2	TRBV4-2	.	TRBJ2-3	CASSQDSGGAGTQYF	TGTGCCAGCAGCCAAGATAGCGGGGGGGCAGGTACGCAGTATTTT
14	TRBD1	TRBV7-9	few	TRBJ1-1	CASSPRGQGAEAFF	TGTGCCAGCAGCCCGCGAGGACAGGGGGCTGAAGCTTTCTTT
15	.	TRBV5-1	.	TRBJ2-3	CASSLAGIGTDTQYF	TGCGCCAGCAGCTTGGCCGGGATTGGCACAGATACGCAGTATTTT
15	.	TRBV9	.	TRBJ2-3	CASSVVVGRTDTQYF	TGTGCCAGCAGCGTAGTGGTGGGGCGCACAGATACGCAGTATTTT
14	TRBD1	TRBV6-5	.	TRBJ2-1	CASLLGTGNNEQFF	TGTGCCAGCTTGCTTGGGACAGGGAACAATGAGCAGTTCTTC
14	TRBD1	TRBV6-6	.	TRBJ2-6	CASSLTGGANVLTF	TGTGCCAGCAGTTTGACAGGGGGGGCCAACGTCCTGACTTTC
12	.	TRBV28	.	TRBJ2-3	CASSPARGTQYF	TGTGCCAGCAGCCCCGCCAGGGGTACGCAGTATTTT
14	.	TRBV15	.	TRBJ2-7	CATSRDGSPYEQYF	TGTGCCACCAGCAGAGACGGCAGTCCCTACGAGCAGTACTTC
13	.	TRBV4-1	.	TRBJ2-3	CASSKAVADTQYF	TGCGCCAGCAGTAAGGCCGTGGCAGATACGCAGTATTTT
16	TRBD1	TRBV27	.	TRBJ2-5	CASRALDRGSRETQYF	TGTGCCAGCAGGGCCCTTGACAGGGGGTCTCGGGAGACCCAGTACTTC
12	.	TRBV6-1	.	TRBJ1-1	CASWLHGTEAFF	TGTGCCAGCTGGTTACATGGCACCGAAGCTTTCTTT
14	.	TRBV5-5	.	TRBJ1-1	CASSFNREGTEAFF	TGTGCCAGCAGCTTTAACAGGGAGGGCACTGAAGCTTTCTTT
16	.	TRBV5-5	once	TRBJ1-1	CASSLGPVGQNTEAFF	TGTGCCAGCAGCTTGGGCCCCGTGGGGCAGAACACTGAAGCTTTCTTT
15	TRBD2	TRBV5-1	.	TRBJ2-1	CASSSKRGGLGEQFF	TGCGCCAGCAGCTCTAAGCGGGGGGGCCTAGGTGAGCAGTTCTTC
14	.	TRBV2	.	TRBJ2-1	CASPAGGRWNEQFF	TGTGCCAGTCCCGCTGGGGGTCGATGGAATGAGCAGTTCTTC
19	TRBD1	TRBV20-1	once	TRBJ2-4	CSASKPRPRDRGAKNIQYF	TGCAGTGCTAGTAAGCCCCGACCCCGGGACAGGGGAGCCAAAAACATTCAGTACTTC
16	TRBD1	TRBV7-8	.	TRBJ1-1	CASSSSGTGVRTEAFF	TGTGCCAGCAGCTCCTCCGGGACAGGGGTCCGCACTGAAGCTTTCTTT
13	TRBD1	TRBV4-2	.	TRBJ1-4	CASSQDQGGRLFF	TGTGCCAGCAGCCAAGATCAGGGGGGAAGACTGTTTTTT
13	.	TRBV12-3/TRBV12-4	.	TRBJ2-1	CASSLGPNNEQFF	TGTGCCAGCAGTTTGGGACCTAACAATGAGCAGTTCTTC
14	.	TRBV2	.	TRBJ1-2	CASSQTATAYGYTF	TGTGCCAGCAGTCAGACAGCGACGGCCTATGGCTACACCTTC
13	.	TRBV30	few	TRBJ2-7	CACAGPRAGEQYF	TGTGCCTGCGCCGGGCCCCGGGCAGGCGAGCAGTACTTC
14	.	TRBV5-6	.	TRBJ1-5	CASSLGGVQKAQHF	TGTGCCAGCAGCTTGGGGGGCGTCCAAAAGGCCCAGCATTTT
15	TRBD1	TRBV19	.	TRBJ1-5	CASSIVQGSNQPQHF	TGTGCCAGTAGTATCGTACAGGGGAGCAATCAGCCCCAGCATTTT
16	.	TRBV5-1	.	TRBJ2-7	CASSLGLTTSPYEQYF	TGCGCCAGCAGCTTAGGTCTGACAACTTCTCCCTACGAGCAGTACTTC
15	.	TRBV5-1	.	TRBJ2-3	CASSPYRGQEDTQYF	TGCGCCAGCAGCCCCTACCGGGGGCAGGAAGATACGCAGTATTTT
14	.	TRBV3-1/TRBV3-2	few	TRBJ1-4	CASSTSGGNEKLFF	TGTGCCAGCAGCACAAGTGGGGGTAATGAAAAACTGTTTTTT
15	TRBD1	TRBV9	.	TRBJ1-3	CASSAPTGRGNTIYF	TGTGCCAGCAGCGCCCCGACAGGGAGAGGAAACACCATATATTTT
11	.	TRBV2	few	TRBJ1-2	CASSPGYGYTF	TGTGCCAGCAGCCCAGGGTATGGCTACACCTTC
15	.	TRBV28	.	TRBJ1-2	CASSLYAGGKGGYTF	TGTGCCAGCAGTTTATACGCGGGAGGGAAGGGTGGCTACACCTTC
15	.	TRBV4-2	.	TRBJ2-3	CASSQDLTSTDTQYF	TGTGCCAGCAGCCAAGATCTGACTAGCACAGATACGCAGTATTTT
14	TRBD1	TRBV28	.	TRBJ1-1	CASSSADRVGEAFF	TGTGCCAGCAGTTCCGCCGACAGGGTAGGAGAAGCTTTCTTT
16	TRBD1	TRBV7-8	few	TRBJ1-3	CASSLTTGTSGNTIYF	TGTGCCAGCAGCTTAACGACAGGGACCTCTGGAAACACCATATATTTT
17	TRBD1	TRBV7-9	.	TRBJ2-3	CASSSSWAGGRTDTQYF	TGTGCCAGCAGCTCCTCGTGGGCAGGGGGCCGCACAGATACGCAGTATTTT
12	.	TRBV6-5	.	TRBJ1-2	CASSFAGDGYTF	TGTGCCAGCAGTTTCGCGGGGGACGGCTACACCTTC
15	TRBD1	TRBV27	.	TRBJ1-1	CATHPQRQGRAEAFF	TGTGCCACCCATCCCCAACGACAGGGAAGGGCTGAAGCTTTCTTT
13	.	TRBV7-3	.	TRBJ1-4	CASSLNPWEKLFF	TGTGCCAGCAGCTTAAATCCTTGGGAAAAACTGTTTTTT
14	.	TRBV6-5	.	TRBJ2-3	CASSYAPGTDTQYF	TGTGCCAGCAGTTACGCCCCGGGCACAGATACGCAGTATTTT
13	.	TRBV30	.	TRBJ2-2	CAWTEPRTGELFF	TGTGCCTGGACCGAGCCCCGGACCGGGGAGCTGTTTTTT